These 17 T cell receptor beta chains share one sample of origin, sequenced in a study of spatial heterogeneity in lung cancer. TCRdb re-called the 5' RACE reads with MiXCR, one entry per CDR3 protein. The profile covers just under 95,000 distinct CDR3 sequences, with about 12% appearing a single time and about 38% taken by the ten largest. The time point: sample taken at primary tumor resection. Source: PBMCs, taken at surgery. Receptors were obtained from a male donor with early-stage non-small cell lung cancer.

Remarks on this clonotype: A much larger clone differs by one base, so this may be a read error. The chain combines TRBV7-9 with TRBJ2-3; either TRBD1 or TRBD2 may supply D (5 bases each). This CDR3 spans 15 amino acids. Germline values: CDR1 SEHNR, CDR2 FQNEAQ (reference sequence). In DNA, the CDR3 is TGTGCCAGCAGCTTGGATTGGGGGATAACAGAAACGCAGTATTTT. Translating it yields CASSLDWGITETQYF.

This clonotype was observed at least ten times. V gene TRBV28 combines with J gene TRBJ2-1; TRBD2 aligns across 8 bases. After removal of 6 bases from V and 6 bases from J, the junction contained 13 bases not matched to a gene. Germline V lookup: CDR1 MDHEN, CDR2 SYDVKM. The CDR3 totals 16 residues. CDR3 loop: CASRLSSGGAFNEQFF. The CDR3 region has the DNA TGTGCCAGCAGACTTTCGAGCGGGGGAGCCTTCAATGAGCAGTTCTTC.

The rearrangement links TRBV24-1 to TRBJ2-3; 10 nucleotides match TRBD2. The length of the CDR3 is 15 residues. V dropped 5 bases and J dropped 4; count of bases not matched to a gene: 5. The germline gives CDR1 KGHDR, CDR2 SFDVKD. CDR3 coding DNA: TGTGCCACCAGTGGCCCTAGCGGGAGTGCAGATACGCAGTATTTT. Protein: CATSGPSGSADTQYF.

This clonotype was observed at least ten times. The V call is TRBV28, the J call TRBJ2-7; 10 bases agree with TRBD2. The CDR3 is 15 residues long. Germline CDR1 and CDR2: MDHEN and SYDVKM. Trimming cost V 5 bases and J 4 bases; bases outside gene matches: 8. This CDR3 reads CASSTASGRGYEQYF. The CDR3 nucleotides read TGTGCCAGCAGTACCGCTAGCGGGAGAGGATACGAGCAGTACTTC.

This clonotype has more than one count but fewer than ten. The chain has TRBV7-2 and TRBJ2-3, with D unclear. The CDR3 consists of 15 residues. Germline CDR1 reads SGHTA; CDR2 reads FQGNSA. Trimming removed 5 bases at V and 2 bases at J, with 14 bases between. The CDR3 coding sequence is TGTGCCAGCAGCACACTCAGGTCGAACACAGATACGCAGTATTTT. Its translation is CASSTLRSNTDTQYF.

This clonotype appeared many times. The chain is built from TRBV6-2 or TRBV6-3 and TRBJ1-5; D is uncertain. The germline CDR1 and CDR2 sequences are MNHEY and SVGEGT. CDR3 size: 15 residues. The V end lost 6 bases, the J end lost 7 bases, and 19 bases lay between the germline ends. The CDR3 reads CASRRAGRNGQPQHF. DNA of the CDR3: TGTGCCAGCAGAAGGGCGGGAAGGAATGGCCAGCCCCAGCATTTT.

The rearrangement joins TRBV3-1 to TRBJ1-2; D gene unclear. This CDR3 is 12 amino acids long. Germline V lookup: CDR1 LGHDT, CDR2 YNNKEL (reference sequence). V was clipped by 4 bases and J by 5 bases, with 8 bases between them. The CDR3 reads CASSPSPYGYTF. CDR3 in DNA: TGTGCCAGCAGCCCCAGCCCTTATGGCTACACCTTC. The whole variable domain, remainder taken from reference TRBV3-1 and TRBJ1-2, is DTAVSQTPKYLVTQMGNDKSIKCEQNLGHDTMYWYKQDSKKFLKIMFSYNNKELIINETVPNRFSPKSPDKAHLNLHINSLELGDSAVYFCASSPSPYGYTFGSGTRLTVV.

This clonotype was counted between two and nine times. This sequence joins TRBV12-3 or TRBV12-4 and TRBJ2-7; either TRBD1 or TRBD2 may fit D (5 bases each). The CDR3 is 15 amino acids. Trimming left V 5 bases short and J 6 bases short, with 20 bases between. The CDR3, as DNA: TGTGCCAGCAGTACCCTCGGGACGGCCTCCCTCGAGCAGTACTTC. Its protein product is CASSTLGTASLEQYF.

In this sample, this clonotype turned up a few times. The chain employs TRBV10-2 and TRBJ1-2; no clear D. The CDR3 spans 13 residues. V dropped 2 bases and J dropped 2 bases, with 6 bases sitting between them. Germline lookup yields CDR1 WSHSY and CDR2 SAAADI. The CDR3 DNA reads as TGCGCCAGCAGTGAGACGGGAAACTATGGCTACACCTTC. Protein product: CASSETGNYGYTF.

This clonotype showed up many times. The genes are TRBV28 and TRBJ1-5; weak D call: TRBD1 (6 bases). V was pared by 6 bases and J by 4 bases, with 13 bases between. Per the germline V gene, CDR1 is MDHEN and CDR2 is SYDVKM. CDR3 length: 14 amino acids. CDR3 in amino acids: CASRPTQGNQPQHF. The CDR3 DNA reads as TGTGCCAGCAGACCGACACAGGGAAATCAGCCCCAGCATTTT.

The chain links TRBV12-3 or TRBV12-4 to TRBJ1-2; tentative D call: TRBD1 (5 bases). This CDR3 has 13 residues. Trimming took off 6 bases at V and 6 bases at J, with 14 bases between the two ends. In DNA, the CDR3 is TGTGCCAGCAGAACCGGGACTAAGGATGGCTACACCTTC. Residues: CASRTGTKDGYTF.

This clonotype was seen more than once but under ten times. This chain links TRBV13 with TRBJ2-7; either TRBD1 or TRBD2 may supply D (5 bases each). The germline CDR1 and CDR2 sequences are PRHDT and FYEKMQ (reference sequence). Trimming took 1 base from V and 4 from J, leaving 11 bases between them. This CDR3 has 14 residues. The CDR3 sequence is CASSLVGVEYEQYF. Written as DNA, the CDR3 is TGTGCCAGCAGCTTAGTGGGGGTCGAGTACGAGCAGTACTTC.

This clonotype has ten or more counts. The rearrangement links TRBV29-1 to TRBJ2-5, with D perhaps given as TRBD1 or TRBD2 (5 bases each). V lost 6 bases to trimming and J lost 5 bases, with 13 bases between them. There are 12 residues in the CDR3. Per the germline V gene, CDR1 is SQVTM and CDR2 is ANQGSEA. This CDR3 is CSVAGSAETQYF. CDR3 coding DNA: TGCAGCGTCGCAGGGAGTGCGGAGACCCAGTACTTC.

This clonotype was detected only a few times. The CDR3 DNA reads as TGTGCCAGCAGTCCCTTTCCCGGGACAATCCCTTCTTGGGCTGAAGCTTTCTTT. Translating it yields CASSPFPGTIPSWAEAFF. The chain combines TRBV27 with TRBJ1-1, with D maybe TRBD1 (6 bases). The V gene lost 5 bases and the J gene lost 6 bases, with 28 bases spanning the gap. CDR3 length: 18 amino acids. The V gene's germline CDR1 is MNHEY and CDR2 SMNVEV (reference sequence).

This clonotype was seen only a few times. The rearrangement links TRBV7-9 to TRBJ1-5, with a tentative D call TRBD1 (6 bases). The CDR3 spans 14 residues. Germline-derived CDR1 and CDR2 are SEHNR and FQNEAQ (reference sequence). V dropped 1 base and J dropped 5 bases, with 9 bases sitting between them. The CDR3 here is CASSLGQGHQPQHF. The DNA of the CDR3 is TGTGCCAGCAGCTTAGGTCAGGGGCATCAGCCCCAGCATTTT.

V and J are TRBV29-1 and TRBJ2-3; maybe TRBD2 (5 bases). CDR1 and CDR2 from the germline V gene are SQVTM and ANQGSEA. The ends were cut back, 7 bases at V and 1 base at J, with 9 bases in the middle. The CDR3 has 12 residues. CDR3 nucleotides: TGCAGCGCCTTCGGGGGCACAGATACGCAGTATTTT. Translated, it gives CSAFGGTDTQYF.

This chain connects TRBV7-2 to TRBJ2-5; D may be TRBD1 (6 bases). The V end was cut by 4 bases, the J end by 3 bases, with 9 bases between. The CDR3 loop spans 13 amino acids. The germline V gene encodes CDR1 SGHTA and CDR2 FQGNSA. The DNA of the CDR3 is TGTGCCAGCAGCTCCTACAGGGAAGAGACCCAGTACTTC. Translation: CASSSYREETQYF.